The 26 T cell receptor beta chains below all came from one sample that was sequenced in a study of shared clonotypes between healthy human individuals. Repertoires were generated with immunoSEQ multiplex PCR, while TCRdb's copy carries only in-frame clones and drops some. The data show 2 million to 2.5 million clones, about nine tenths seen once. Sequencing input: naive CD4+ T cells from PBMCs. The subset: CD45RA+ positively selected. These receptors were collected from a man between 18 and 35 years old in good health. Some clones in this sample may be carry-over from other donors' samples.

V usage is TRBV5-1 and J usage is TRBJ1-1, with D maybe TRBD1 (5 bases). Trimming took off 3 bases at V and 12 bases at J, with 15 bases between the two ends. This CDR3 region has 12 residues. CDR1 and CDR2 from the germline V gene are SGHRS and YFSETQ. The CDR3 protein is CASSSNVGDTFF. Written as DNA, the CDR3 is TGCGCCAGCAGCTCCAACGTGGGGGATACTTTCTTT.

This clone has just one count. The chain employs TRBV5-1 and TRBJ2-1; 16 nucleotides agree with TRBD2. CDR1 SGHRS and CDR2 YFSETQ come from the germline V gene. The CDR3 sequence is 15 residues long. The J segment lost 8 bases and the V segment lost 4 bases, leaving 3 bases of the junction unmatched. CDR3 DNA sequence: TGCGCCAGCAGCGGGACTAGCGGGAGGGGCGATGAGCAGTTCTTC. This codes for CASSGTSGRGDEQFF.

This chain uses TRBV28 with TRBJ1-2; 9 bases line up with TRBD1. Germline V lookup: CDR1 MDHEN, CDR2 SYDVKM. The CDR3 consists of 13 residues. V dropped 6 bases and J dropped 7; count of bases not matched to a gene: 6. CDR3 nucleotide sequence: TGTGCCAGCAGAGACAGGGGGTTCTCTGGCTACACCTTC. It translates to CASRDRGFSGYTF.

The rearrangement links TRBV2 to TRBJ2-1, with unresolved D. The CDR3 loop spans 16 amino acids. The germline V gene has CDR1 SNHLY and CDR2 FYNNEI. V was trimmed by 2 bases and J by 6 bases, leaving 17 bases between them. The DNA of the CDR3 is TGTGCCAGCAGTGAAATTCGGTCCTTCAGTAGCAATGAGCAGTTCTTC. Translation: CASSEIRSFSSNEQFF.

CDR3: CASSAQGINTEAFF. CDR3 bases: TGTGCCAGTAGTGCCCAGGGGATTAACACTGAAGCTTTCTTT. This chain connects TRBV19 to TRBJ1-1, with TRBD1 as a possible D gene (6 bases). V was pared by 5 bases and J by 2 bases, with 12 bases between. The CDR3 totals 14 residues. The germline V gene encodes CDR1 LNHDA and CDR2 SQIVND (reference sequence).

The chain couples TRBV7-2 to TRBJ1-1; D not resolved. This CDR3 spans 14 amino acids. Germline V lookup: CDR1 SGHTA, CDR2 FQGNSA. V shed 3 bases and J shed 0 bases, with 8 bases lying between them. The CDR3: CASSFQALNTEAFF. CDR3 sequence (DNA): TGTGCCAGCAGCTTTCAGGCCCTGAACACTGAAGCTTTCTTT. Combining the CDR3 with reference TRBV7-2 and TRBJ1-1 gives the whole variable domain GAGVSQSPSNKVTEKGKDVELRCDPISGHTALYWYRQSLGQGLEFLIYFQGNSAPDKSGLPSDRFSAERTGGSVSTLTIQRTQQEDSAVYLCASSFQALNTEAFFGQGTRLTVV.

V and J are TRBV5-1 and TRBJ2-7; 11 bases map to TRBD2. CDR3 length: 16 amino acids. Looked up from germline, CDR1 is SGHRS and CDR2 is YFSETQ. J was trimmed by 2 bases and V by 3 bases; bases with no gene match: 7. CDR3 bases: TGCGCCAGCAGCTCCCTGACTAGCGGGGCCACCTACGAGCAGTACTTC. Translated, it gives CASSSLTSGATYEQYF.

As for this clone: Other DNA sequences in the same sample also yield this CDR3. The chain couples TRBV5-1 to TRBJ1-1; D not resolved. The CDR3 is made up of 14 amino acids. Per germline, CDR1 SGHRS and CDR2 YFSETQ. V lost 0 bases and J 5 bases, leaving 11 bases between the germline ends. DNA of the CDR3: TGCGCCAGCAGCTTGGTGCCGGGCGGGACTGAAGCTTTCTTT. Encoded protein: CASSLVPGGTEAFF.

The chain uses TRBV7-3 and TRBJ2-1; D is undetermined. The V end was cut by 2 bases, the J end by 10 bases, with 18 bases between. The CDR3 is made up of 15 amino acids. Germline V gene data show CDR1 as SGHTA and CDR2 as FQGTGA. The CDR3 loop reads CASSLDGWNVGEQFF. CDR3 DNA: TGTGCCAGCAGCTTAGATGGGTGGAACGTTGGGGAGCAGTTCTTC.

The rearrangement joins TRBV7-9 to TRBJ1-2; no firm D call. V was shortened by 1 base and J by 2 bases, with 14 bases between the two germline ends. CDR1 and CDR2 from the germline V gene are SEHNR and FQNEAQ (reference sequence). CDR3 length: 16 residues. The CDR3 loop reads CASSLGLVGPNYGYTF. CDR3 nucleotides: TGTGCCAGCAGCTTAGGGTTGGTTGGACCAAACTATGGCTACACCTTC. The full variable domain, in which reference TRBV7-9 and TRBJ1-2 provide the parts outside the CDR3, is DTGVSQNPRHKITKRGQNVTFRCDPISEHNRLYWYRQTLGQGPEFLTYFQNEAQLEKSRLLSDRFSAERPKGSFSTLEIQRTEQGDSAMYLCASSLGLVGPNYGYTFGSGTRLTVV.

V usage is TRBV6-5 and J usage is TRBJ1-2; a possible D gene is TRBD1 (5 bases). Between the trimmed V and J ends, which lost 7 bases and 0 bases, there was a span of 9 bases. This CDR3 spans 13 amino acids. Per the germline V gene, CDR1 is MNHEY and CDR2 is SVGAGI. CDR3 DNA: TGTGCCAGCACTCAGGGTGCTAACTATGGCTACACCTTC. Translated: CASTQGANYGYTF.

The rearrangement uses TRBV28 and TRBJ2-3; 8 positions match TRBD2. The V and J ends lost 5 bases and 2 bases, in that order; junction bases with no gene match: 9. The CDR3 extends over 16 amino acids. Germline CDR1 and CDR2: MDHEN and SYDVKM. CDR3 protein: CASSPRAGRATDTQYF. In DNA form, the CDR3 reads TGTGCCAGCAGTCCCCGAGCCGGGAGGGCCACAGATACGCAGTATTTT.

The chain is built from TRBV4-3 and TRBJ1-1; 11 bases map to TRBD1. Germline V lookup: CDR1 LGHNA, CDR2 YSLEER. This CDR3 contains 16 residues. The V segment lost 0 bases and the J segment 7 bases; nucleotides outside the gene matches: 7. CDR3 sequence reads: CASSQDRTGGFVEAFF. The CDR3 DNA reads TGCGCCAGCAGCCAAGACAGGACAGGGGGCTTCGTTGAAGCTTTCTTT.

The chain combines TRBV19 with TRBJ1-1; TRBD1 is a possible D gene (5 bases). This CDR3 region has 16 residues. Per germline, CDR1 LNHDA and CDR2 SQIVND (reference sequence). V lost 10 bases to trimming and J lost 2 bases, with 23 bases between them. The CDR3 region is CAILSLGPTENTEAFF. For the CDR3, the DNA is TGTGCCATCTTATCTTTGGGGCCCACCGAAAACACTGAAGCTTTCTTT.

This sequence joins TRBV11-2 and TRBJ2-1; 10 bases map to TRBD2. CDR3 length equals 15 residues. The ends lost 3 bases at V and 5 bases at J; junction bases unmatched: 4. Germline assignment: CDR1 SGHAT and CDR2 FQNNGV. The DNA of the CDR3 is TGTGCCAGCAGCTTCTCTCTAGCGGGAGACAATGAGCAGTTCTTC. It yields the protein CASSFSLAGDNEQFF.

This CDR3 is CASSYAQGVTQYF. The CDR3 nucleotides are TGTGCCAGCAGTTACGCCCAAGGGGTGACCCAGTACTTC. This sequence joins TRBV6-5 and TRBJ2-5; TRBD1 is a possible D gene (5 bases). The germline V gene encodes CDR1 MNHEY and CDR2 SVGAGI. The CDR3 loop spans 13 amino acids. V dropped 2 bases and J dropped 7 bases, with 11 bases sitting between them.

The rearrangement uses TRBV7-9 and TRBJ2-7; no reliable D call. CDR1 is SEHNR and CDR2 is FQNEAQ in the germline V gene (reference sequence). The ends were cut back, 2 bases at V and 3 bases at J, with 5 bases in the middle. This CDR3 comprises 12 residues. CDR3 sequence: CASSLTYYEQYF. The CDR3 region has the DNA TGTGCCAGCAGCTTAACATACTACGAGCAGTACTTC.

J is TRBJ2-3 and V is TRBV5-1; D is unresolved. CDR1 is SGHRS and CDR2 is YFSETQ in the germline V gene. This CDR3 has 14 residues. The germline V and J ends were trimmed by 4 bases and 2 bases, with 11 bases remaining between them. This CDR3 reads CASSPFEPTDTQYF. For the CDR3, the DNA is TGCGCCAGCAGCCCGTTCGAGCCCACAGATACGCAGTATTTT.

CDR3 in amino acids: CASSPGRYSNQPQHF. DNA of the CDR3: TGTGCCAGCAGCCCAGGGCGATATAGCAATCAGCCCCAGCATTTT. The chain employs TRBV4-2 and TRBJ1-5; a possible D gene is TRBD1 (5 bases). Germline V gives CDR1 LGHNA, CDR2 YNFKEQ. V was clipped by 4 bases and J by 0 bases, with 10 bases between them. This CDR3 contains 15 residues.

The V and J genes are TRBV29-1 and TRBJ2-1; TRBD2 agrees at 9 bases. This CDR3 has 13 amino acids. Germline lookup yields CDR1 SQVTM and CDR2 ANQGSEA. With V trimmed by 6 bases and J by 8 bases, 8 bases remained unmatched. In DNA form, the CDR3 reads TGCAGCGTGAGCGGGAGGCTCCTGGATGAGCAGTTCTTC. It translates to CSVSGRLLDEQFF.

This clone has a handful of counts. The chain couples TRBV6-1 to TRBJ1-2, with 7 bases aligning to TRBD1. The V and J ends lost 5 bases and 7 bases, in that order; junction bases with no gene match: 7. Germline V gene sequence: CDR1 MNHNS, CDR2 SASEGT. The CDR3 sequence is 13 residues long. CDR3 nucleotides: TGTGCCAGCAGTCTAGACAGGGATCGTGGCTACACCTTC. Protein sequence: CASSLDRDRGYTF.

The J gene is TRBJ2-1, the V gene TRBV7-6, with 12 bases matching TRBD2. Losses at the gene ends were 1 base for V and 8 bases for J; bases not matched to a gene: 9. CDR1 and CDR2 (germline): SGHVS, FNYEAQ. The CDR3 is 17 residues long. This chain's CDR3 is CASSLGLAGGGQDEQFF. CDR3 DNA: TGTGCCAGCAGCTTAGGGCTAGCGGGAGGGGGACAAGATGAGCAGTTCTTC.

The rearrangement joins TRBV29-1 to TRBJ2-5; 11 bases are a match to TRBD2. Germline V gives CDR1 SQVTM, CDR2 ANQGSEA. This CDR3 has 12 residues. After removal of 4 bases from V and 5 bases from J, the junction contained 0 bases not matched to a gene. CDR3 nucleotides: TGCAGCGTTGCTAGCGGGGGGGAGACCCAGTACTTC. It specifies CSVASGGETQYF.

V and J are TRBV7-2 and TRBJ2-1; 11 bases are a match to TRBD2. The CDR3 loop spans 17 amino acids. Per germline, CDR1 SGHTA and CDR2 FQGNSA. V gave up 2 bases and J gave up 7 bases; unmatched junction bases: 10. Here the CDR3 DNA reads TGTGCCAGCAGCTTATTTGGGGGGACTAGCGGTCGTAATGAGCAGTTCTTC. It codes for CASSLFGGTSGRNEQFF. Complete variable domain (other parts from reference TRBV7-2 and TRBJ2-1): GAGVSQSPSNKVTEKGKDVELRCDPISGHTALYWYRQSLGQGLEFLIYFQGNSAPDKSGLPSDRFSAERTGGSVSTLTIQRTQQEDSAVYLCASSLFGGTSGRNEQFFGPGTRLTVL.

This sequence joins TRBV10-3 and TRBJ2-1; 8 positions agree with TRBD2. V shed 6 bases and J 7 bases; nucleotides not matched to a gene: 8. Germline V CDR1 and CDR2: ENHRY, SYGVKD. The CDR3 extends over 14 amino acids. The chain's CDR3 is CAIRPAGAMNEQFF. For the CDR3, the DNA is TGTGCCATCAGGCCAGCGGGAGCCATGAATGAGCAGTTCTTC.

The rearrangement uses TRBV5-1 and TRBJ2-7, with D perhaps TRBD2 (5 bases). The CDR3 spans 15 residues. Germline CDR1 reads SGHRS; CDR2 reads YFSETQ. Trimming removed 1 base at V and 1 base at J, with 12 bases between. The CDR3 sequence: CASSLRSGASYEQYF. CDR3 bases: TGCGCCAGCAGCTTGAGAAGCGGCGCTTCCTACGAGCAGTACTTC.